This T cell receptor beta chain was recorded in a study of PD-L1 blockade in urothelial cancer. The wider study: Patients went on atezolizumab at some point between 2012 and 2014, receiving 1,200 mg intravenously every 3 weeks.

Worth noting for this clone: Its antigen is unknown.

Study results and caveats: Durable-benefit patients had greater expansion of tumor-associated blood clones at 3 weeks.

The protocol was immunoSEQ multiplex PCR, while the TCRdb copy is restricted to in-frame clones and leaves out a portion. This sample has 45,000 to 65,000 clones, with 85% found just once. Time point given: pretreatment peripheral blood. V was trimmed by 4 bases and J by 4 bases, leaving 11 bases between them. The CDR3 sequence is 14 residues long. Germline V gene sequence: CDR1 SGHRS, CDR2 YFSETQ. This receptor was obtained from a man in his 70s with urothelial cancer. This chain connects TRBV5-1 to TRBJ1-4; a weak D match, TRBD1 (6 bases). The sequencing here drew on PBMCs, taken around atezolizumab (anti-PD-L1) treatment. In nucleotides, the CDR3 is TGCGCCAGCAGCACGGACAGCCGTAATGAAAAACTGTTTTTT. It yields the protein CASSTDSRNEKLFF.